The 14 T cell receptor beta chains given below trace back to one sample, sequenced in a study of T cell repertoires in cytomegalovirus infection (dated by TCRdb to the late 2010s). The sample was run on an Illumina HiSeq 1500. TCRdb applied fastp at Q25 and MiXCR to the public reads, then kept only in-frame beta chains. Every entry covers one CDR3 protein and lists the most common genes and DNA from its rows. The sample table contains 630,000 or so distinct CDR3 sequences; only one count was recorded for 20% to 30% of them. Of the sample, approximately 8% falls within the top ten clones. Sequences were obtained from CD8+ T cells from PBMCs. The receptors here all came from a human donor in good health (CMV status not recorded). Some clones in this sample may be carry-over from other donors' samples.

This clonotype was seen more than once but under ten times. The genes are TRBV27 and TRBJ2-5; D perhaps matches TRBD1 (6 bases). The CDR3 covers 14 residues. V was pared by 3 bases and J by 5 bases, with 13 bases between. Germline CDR1 and CDR2: MNHEY and SMNVEV (reference sequence). The CDR3 region has the DNA TGTGCCAGCAGTTTGGGGGCCGAAGGGGAGACCCAGTACTTC. Its protein is CASSLGAEGETQYF.

The genes are TRBV5-1 and TRBJ1-1, with 8 bases identical to TRBD1. Germline assignment: CDR1 SGHRS and CDR2 YFSETQ. V lost 4 bases and J lost 3; bases outside the gene matches: 8. The CDR3 runs to 15 residues. This chain's CDR3 is CASSMDRVGYTEAFF. The CDR3 DNA follows: TGCGCCAGCAGCATGGACAGGGTTGGGTACACTGAAGCTTTCTTT.

About this clonotype itself: One junction end does not reproduce the germline sequence, and a read error may be involved. The chain joins TRBV14 to TRBJ2-7; possibly TRBD2 for D (6 bases). Looked up from germline, CDR1 is SGHDN and CDR2 is FVKESK. The CDR3 extends over 12 amino acids. As DNA, the CDR3 is TGTGCCAGCAGCCCGCGGGGTTACGAGCGGTACTTC. It yields the protein CASSPRGYERYF.

This rearrangement joins TRBV7-6 to TRBJ2-1; 10 nucleotides agree with TRBD2. V trimming: 5 bases; J trimming: 2 bases; junction bases outside the gene matches: 6. Germline lookup yields CDR1 SGHVS and CDR2 FNYEAQ. This CDR3 region has 16 residues. This CDR3 is CASSQWSGGAYNEQFF. For the CDR3, the DNA is TGTGCCAGCAGCCAGTGGAGCGGGGGGGCCTACAATGAGCAGTTCTTC.

This clonotype was recorded a few times. V usage is TRBV15 and J usage is TRBJ1-5, with 9 nucleotides matching TRBD1. Germline lookup yields CDR1 LNHNV and CDR2 YYDKDF (reference sequence). Trimming took 5 bases from V and 6 from J; bases not matched to a gene: 14. CDR3 length: 17 residues. The CDR3: CATSGRKRTGELQPQHF. As DNA, the CDR3 is TGTGCCACCAGCGGCCGAAAAAGGACAGGGGAACTTCAGCCCCAGCATTTT.

This clonotype was seen ten or more times. The chain couples TRBV6-6 to TRBJ1-1, with D unclear. The CDR3 is 14 residues long. V was trimmed by 2 bases and J by 1 base, leaving 8 bases between them. Germline assignment: CDR1 MNHNY and CDR2 SVGAGI (reference sequence). The DNA for the CDR3 is TGTGCCAGCAGTTACGAAAGGGAGAACACTGAAGCTTTCTTT. It is translated as CASSYERENTEAFF.

This clonotype was observed a few times. The chain recombines TRBV6-6 with TRBJ2-7, with 7 bases lining up with TRBD1. The V gene end was trimmed by 3 bases and the J gene end by 5 bases; junction bases not matched to a gene: 7. The germline V gene encodes CDR1 MNHNY and CDR2 SVGAGI (reference sequence). The CDR3 contains 14 residues. CDR3 amino acids: CASSYRGQGDEQYV. The CDR3 DNA reads as TGTGCCAGCAGTTATCGAGGGCAGGGGGACGAGCAGTACGTC.

This clonotype showed up just a few times. The chain employs TRBV10-3 and TRBJ2-7; TRBD1 matches 7 bases. Losses at the gene ends were 11 bases for V and 0 bases for J; bases not matched to a gene: 4. CDR1 ENHRY and CDR2 SYGVKD come from the germline V gene. The CDR3 loop spans 12 amino acids. CDR3 nucleotides: TGTGCCGTCCGACAGGGCTCCTACGAGCAGTACTTC. This sequence encodes CAVRQGSYEQYF.

This clonotype has only one observation. The chain carries TRBV28 and TRBJ1-1; no reliable D call. The CDR3 contains 19 residues. Trimming removed 5 bases from V and 4 bases from J, with 29 bases in between. Germline V gene data show CDR1 as MDHEN and CDR2 as SYDVKM. CDR3 nucleotide sequence: TGTGCCAGCAGTCCACTCCTCGGTAAAGGGCACCTCGTATTCACTGAAGCTTTCTTT. It yields the protein CASSPLLGKGHLVFTEAFF. Using reference TRBV28 and TRBJ1-1 for the parts outside the CDR3, the full variable domain is DVKVTQSSRYLVKRTGEKVFLECVQDMDHENMFWYRQDPGLGLRLIYFSYDVKMKEKGDIPEGYSVSREKKERFSLILESASTNQTSMYLCASSPLLGKGHLVFTEAFFGQGTRLTVV.

The chain links TRBV14 to TRBJ1-1; no clear D gene. Trimming took 0 bases from V and 1 from J, leaving 6 bases between them. This CDR3 has 14 amino acids. CDR1 and CDR2 from the germline V gene are SGHDN and FVKESK. DNA of the CDR3: TGTGCCAGCAGCCAAGACCACACGAACACTGAAGCTTTCTTT. Its protein product is CASSQDHTNTEAFF.

The table lists this clonotype with many counts. This rearrangement joins TRBV7-2 to TRBJ2-1; D gene unclear. From germline, CDR1 is SGHTA and CDR2 FQGNSA. This CDR3 is built from 11 residues. Trimming took off 4 bases at V and 8 bases at J, with 6 bases between the two ends. The CDR3 region is CASSSRHEQFF. The CDR3 bases are TGTGCCAGCAGCTCCAGGCATGAGCAGTTCTTC. The full variable domain, with the rest looked up from reference TRBV7-2 and TRBJ2-1, is GAGVSQSPSNKVTEKGKDVELRCDPISGHTALYWYRQSLGQGLEFLIYFQGNSAPDKSGLPSDRFSAERTGGSVSTLTIQRTQQEDSAVYLCASSSRHEQFFGPGTRLTVL.

This clonotype showed up many times. This chain uses TRBV7-2 with TRBJ2-7; weak D call: TRBD1 (6 bases). The CDR3 length is 13 residues. Trimming took off 3 bases at V and 5 bases at J, with 11 bases between the two ends. Germline CDR1 and CDR2: SGHTA and FQGNSA. The CDR3 is CASSFPGDHEQYF. For the CDR3, the DNA is TGTGCCAGCAGCTTTCCAGGGGATCACGAGCAGTACTTC. The variable domain in full, with the rest retrieved from reference TRBV7-2 and TRBJ2-7, is GAGVSQSPSNKVTEKGKDVELRCDPISGHTALYWYRQSLGQGLEFLIYFQGNSAPDKSGLPSDRFSAERTGGSVSTLTIQRTQQEDSAVYLCASSFPGDHEQYFGPGTRLTVT.

This clonotype was recorded a few times. The chain joins TRBV6-5 to TRBJ2-1; 9 bases fit TRBD1. CDR3 length: 21 amino acids. Germline assignment: CDR1 MNHEY and CDR2 SVGAGI. Trimming removed 5 bases from V and 0 bases from J; junction bases left unmatched: 20. In nucleotides, the CDR3 is TGTGCCAGCAGTGCTAGGTTGTGGGGACAGGGTGATAGTCGCTCCTACAATGAGCAGTTCTTC. It specifies CASSARLWGQGDSRSYNEQFF.

This clonotype was picked up a small number of times. The chain has TRBV29-1 and TRBJ2-5; D not resolved. V gave up 4 bases and J gave up 9 bases, with 6 bases separating them. The V gene's germline CDR1 is SQVTM and CDR2 ANQGSEA. The CDR3 sequence is 9 residues long. In DNA form, the CDR3 reads TGCAGCGTTGGCGAGCCCCAGTACTTC. Its translation: CSVGEPQYF.